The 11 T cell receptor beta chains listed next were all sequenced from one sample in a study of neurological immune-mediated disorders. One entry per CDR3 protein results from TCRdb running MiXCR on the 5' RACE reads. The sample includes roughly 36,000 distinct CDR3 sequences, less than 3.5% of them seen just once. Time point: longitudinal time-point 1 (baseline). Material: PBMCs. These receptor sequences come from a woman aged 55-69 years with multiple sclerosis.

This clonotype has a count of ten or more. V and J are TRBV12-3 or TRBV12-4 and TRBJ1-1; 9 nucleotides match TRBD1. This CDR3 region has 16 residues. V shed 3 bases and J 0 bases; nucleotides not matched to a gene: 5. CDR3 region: CASSLGTGRMNTEAFF. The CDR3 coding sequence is TGTGCCAGCAGTTTGGGGACAGGGAGGATGAACACTGAAGCTTTCTTT.

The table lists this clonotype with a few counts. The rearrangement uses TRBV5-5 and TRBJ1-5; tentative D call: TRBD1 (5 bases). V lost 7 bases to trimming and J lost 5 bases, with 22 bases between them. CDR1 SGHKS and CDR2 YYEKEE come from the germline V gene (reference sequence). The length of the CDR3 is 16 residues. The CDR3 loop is CASRIHRTPIYQPQHF. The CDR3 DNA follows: TGTGCCAGCCGCATTCACAGGACTCCGATCTATCAGCCCCAGCATTTT.

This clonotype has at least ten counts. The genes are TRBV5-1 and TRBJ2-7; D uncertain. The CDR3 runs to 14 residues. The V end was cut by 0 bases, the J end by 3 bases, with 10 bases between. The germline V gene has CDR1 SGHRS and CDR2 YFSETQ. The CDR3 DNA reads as TGCGCCAGCAGCTTGGTGGACCCTAACTACGAGCAGTACTTC. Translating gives CASSLVDPNYEQYF. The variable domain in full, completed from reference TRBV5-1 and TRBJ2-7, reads KAGVTQTPRYLIKTRGQQVTLSCSPISGHRSVSWYQQTPGQGLQFLFEYFSETQRNKGNFPGRFSGRQFSNSRSEMNVSTLELGDSALYLCASSLVDPNYEQYFGPGTRLTVT.

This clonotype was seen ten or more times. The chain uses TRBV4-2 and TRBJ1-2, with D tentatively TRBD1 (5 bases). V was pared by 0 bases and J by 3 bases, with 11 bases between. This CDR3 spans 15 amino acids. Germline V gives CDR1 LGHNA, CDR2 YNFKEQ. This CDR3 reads CASSQDGGMDYGYTF. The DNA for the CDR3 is TGTGCCAGCAGCCAAGACGGGGGTATGGACTATGGCTACACCTTC.

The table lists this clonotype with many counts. CDR3 region: CASSQETAGLGEQYF. The CDR3 DNA sequence: TGTGCCAGCAGCCAAGAAACAGCAGGACTGGGAGAGCAGTACTTC. The chain employs TRBV3-1 and TRBJ2-7; possibly TRBD2 for D (5 bases). Germline CDR1 is LGHDT and CDR2 is YNNKEL (reference sequence). This CDR3 is 15 amino acids long. The germline V and J ends were trimmed by 0 bases and 7 bases, with 16 bases remaining between them.

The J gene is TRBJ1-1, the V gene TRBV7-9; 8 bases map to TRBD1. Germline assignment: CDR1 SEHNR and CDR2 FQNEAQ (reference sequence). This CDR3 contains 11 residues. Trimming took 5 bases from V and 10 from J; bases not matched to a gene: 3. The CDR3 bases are TGTGCCAGCAGCGAAGACAGGGGAGCTTTCTTT. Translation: CASSEDRGAFF.

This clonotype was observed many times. This CDR3 reads CASSPLGRETQYF. The CDR3 DNA follows: TGTGCCAGCAGCCCACTAGGCCGAGAGACCCAGTACTTC. This rearrangement joins TRBV7-2 to TRBJ2-5; tentative D call: TRBD2 (5 bases). In germline, CDR1 is SGHTA, CDR2 FQGNSA. The CDR3 sequence is 13 residues long. The V gene lost 5 bases and the J gene lost 4 bases, with 11 bases spanning the gap.

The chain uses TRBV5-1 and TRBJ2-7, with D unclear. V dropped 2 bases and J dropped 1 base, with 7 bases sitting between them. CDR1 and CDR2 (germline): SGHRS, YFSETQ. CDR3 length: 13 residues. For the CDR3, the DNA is TGCGCCAGCAGCTTAAGCAGGTCCTACGAGCAGTACTTC. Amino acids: CASSLSRSYEQYF.

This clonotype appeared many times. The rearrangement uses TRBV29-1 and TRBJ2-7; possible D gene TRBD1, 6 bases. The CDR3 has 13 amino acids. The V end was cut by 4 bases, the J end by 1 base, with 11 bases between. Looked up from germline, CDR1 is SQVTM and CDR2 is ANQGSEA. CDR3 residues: CSVAADSSYEQYF. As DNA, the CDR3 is TGCAGCGTTGCGGCGGACAGTTCCTACGAGCAGTACTTC.

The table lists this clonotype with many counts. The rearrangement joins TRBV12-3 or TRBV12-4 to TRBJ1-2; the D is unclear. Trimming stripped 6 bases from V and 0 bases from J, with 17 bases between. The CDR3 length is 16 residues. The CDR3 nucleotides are TGTGCCAGCAGCCCCCCGGGTGGCCTCCCTAACTATGGCTACACCTTC. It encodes CASSPPGGLPNYGYTF.

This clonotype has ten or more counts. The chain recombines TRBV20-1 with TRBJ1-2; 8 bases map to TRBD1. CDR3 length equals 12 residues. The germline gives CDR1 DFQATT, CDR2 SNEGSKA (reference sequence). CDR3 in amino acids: CARTGTSYGYTF. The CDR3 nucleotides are TGCGCCAGGACAGGGACCTCCTATGGCTACACCTTC.